A single sample gave rise to the 23 T cell receptor beta chains below, sequenced in a study of shared clonotypes between healthy human individuals. TCRdb keeps only in-frame clones here, not all; method: immunoSEQ multiplex PCR. The sample records about 2.1 million clones, just under 95% being singletons. Naive CD8 populations comprised CD45RO-negative cells positively selected for CCR7, excluding terminally differentiated effector memory CD45RA+ cells. The source material was naive CD8+ T cells from PBMCs. The receptor set was obtained from a man between 18 and 29 years old in good health. Some clones in this sample may be carry-over from other donors' samples.

The chain combines TRBV7-9 with TRBJ2-7; maybe TRBD1 (5 bases). CDR3 length: 16 residues. Germline-derived CDR1 and CDR2 are SEHNR and FQNEAQ (reference sequence). The V end lost 1 base, the J end lost 1 base, and 14 bases lay between the germline ends. CDR3: CASSLEGPGKSYEQYF. As DNA, the CDR3 is TGTGCCAGCAGCTTAGAAGGGCCAGGGAAATCCTACGAGCAGTACTTC.

V is TRBV5-5 and J is TRBJ2-4; maybe TRBD2 (6 bases). Looked up from germline, CDR1 is SGHKS and CDR2 is YYEKEE (reference sequence). This CDR3 is 16 amino acids long. The ends were cut back, 4 bases at V and 7 bases at J, with 21 bases in the middle. CDR3 bases: TGTGCCAGCAGCCCAAAGATCGGAGGACTACAGAACATTCAGTACTTC. Translation gives CASSPKIGGLQNIQYF.

The V call is TRBV4-3, the J call TRBJ1-1; no firm D call. The CDR3 length is 13 residues. CDR1 and CDR2 from the germline V gene are LGHNA and YSLEER. The V end lost 5 bases, the J end lost 7 bases, and 14 bases lay between the germline ends. The CDR3 is CASSYSVGIEAFF. As DNA, the CDR3 is TGCGCCAGCAGCTACTCGGTTGGTATTGAAGCTTTCTTT.

This chain uses TRBV28 with TRBJ1-1, with TRBD1 identical over 7 bases. Trimming took 3 bases from V and 3 from J; bases not matched to a gene: 7. Germline V lookup: CDR1 MDHEN, CDR2 SYDVKM. The CDR3 is 15 amino acids. The chain's CDR3 is CASSFPRQGHTEAFF. The CDR3 coding sequence is TGTGCCAGCAGTTTCCCACGACAGGGCCACACTGAAGCTTTCTTT.

In regard to this clone: The same CDR3 can be traced to other DNA sequences in this sample. The rearrangement uses TRBV9 and TRBJ2-7; D may be TRBD2 (5 bases). The CDR3 has 13 amino acids. The V and J ends lost 4 bases and 3 bases respectively, with 11 bases between them. Germline V gives CDR1 SGDLS, CDR2 YYNGEE. This CDR3 is CASSPRGGYEQYF. Written as DNA, the CDR3 is TGTGCCAGCAGCCCCCGAGGAGGCTACGAGCAGTACTTC.

The chain joins TRBV27 to TRBJ1-1; 7 bases map to TRBD1. The J segment lost 0 bases and the V segment lost 4 bases, leaving 5 bases of the junction unmatched. Per germline, CDR1 MNHEY and CDR2 SMNVEV (reference sequence). CDR3 size: 15 residues. The CDR3, as DNA: TGTGCCAGCAGTTCCTACAGGGGTTTGAACACTGAAGCTTTCTTT. This encodes CASSSYRGLNTEAFF.

J is TRBJ2-3 and V is TRBV13; 9 positions match TRBD1. In germline, CDR1 is PRHDT, CDR2 FYEKMQ (reference sequence). The CDR3 has 16 residues. J gave up 6 bases and V 5 bases, and 12 bases lay outside the gene matches. For the CDR3, the DNA is TGTGCCAGCAGCCCCAGGTTAACAGGGGGCTTTGATACGCAGTATTTT. Protein sequence: CASSPRLTGGFDTQYF.

On this clone: The sample holds other DNA sequences that translate to the same CDR3. V usage is TRBV27 and J usage is TRBJ2-5; 7 bases match TRBD1. Germline lookup yields CDR1 MNHEY and CDR2 SMNVEV (reference sequence). The CDR3 has 14 residues. V dropped 3 bases and J dropped 5; count of bases not matched to a gene: 6. The CDR3 loop is CASSLLGGEETQYF. In nucleotides, the CDR3 is TGTGCCAGCAGTTTGTTAGGGGGCGAGGAGACCCAGTACTTC.

The gene calls are TRBV7-9 and TRBJ2-1, with TRBD2 matching 11 bases. V was pared by 5 bases and J by 2 bases, with 5 bases of the junction left unmatched. CDR3 length: 16 amino acids. Germline CDR1 is SEHNR and CDR2 is FQNEAQ (reference sequence). The CDR3 protein is CASSILAGATYNEQFF. The DNA of the CDR3 is TGTGCCAGCAGCATACTAGCGGGAGCAACCTACAATGAGCAGTTCTTC.

The V call is TRBV4-2, the J call TRBJ2-2; TRBD2 is a possible D gene (5 bases). The CDR3 spans 14 residues. The germline gives CDR1 LGHNA, CDR2 YNFKEQ. V was cut by 4 bases and J by 1 base, with 7 bases left in between. The CDR3 region is CASSRSGNTGELFF. In DNA form, the CDR3 reads TGTGCCAGCAGCCGAAGCGGGAACACCGGGGAGCTGTTTTTT.

This sequence joins TRBV7-9 and TRBJ2-7; perhaps D is TRBD1 or TRBD2 (5 bases each). The V end lost 1 base, the J end lost 2 bases, and 12 bases lay between the germline ends. The CDR3 consists of 15 residues. Germline values: CDR1 SEHNR, CDR2 FQNEAQ (reference sequence). CDR3 DNA sequence: TGTGCCAGCAGCTTAGGGCGGCAGGGACCCTACGAGCAGTACTTC. Translated: CASSLGRQGPYEQYF.

This rearrangement joins TRBV27 to TRBJ1-2; D ambiguous. CDR3 size: 13 residues. The germline gives CDR1 MNHEY, CDR2 SMNVEV (reference sequence). CDR3 protein: CVSSGPPLYGYTF. The CDR3, as DNA: TGTGTTTCTTCAGGACCTCCTCTTTATGGCTACACCTTC.

This clone was picked up a small number of times. The rearrangement joins TRBV3-2 to TRBJ1-5. TRBV3-2 counts as a pseudogene. There are 8 residues in the CDR3. The CDR3: CANHSQHF. DNA of the CDR3: TGTGCCAACCACTCCCAGCATTTT.

The J gene is TRBJ2-7, the V gene TRBV27; 11 bases map to TRBD2. Germline assignment: CDR1 MNHEY and CDR2 SMNVEV (reference sequence). Trimming removed 5 bases from V and 2 bases from J; junction bases left unmatched: 11. The CDR3 runs 17 residues. The CDR3 DNA reads as TGTGCCAGCAGTGGGTTGACTAGCGGGATGAGTCCCTACGAGCAGTACTTC. Its protein product is CASSGLTSGMSPYEQYF.

The chain joins TRBV7-6 to TRBJ2-7; 8 nucleotides line up with TRBD2. This CDR3 has 16 amino acids. The J segment lost 5 bases and the V segment lost 4 bases, leaving 13 bases of the junction unmatched. Germline V CDR1 and CDR2: SGHVS, FNYEAQ. The CDR3: CASSSKGLGITHEQYF. The CDR3 DNA is TGTGCCAGCAGCTCGAAGGGACTAGGAATTACGCACGAGCAGTACTTC.

The chain links TRBV10-2 to TRBJ2-7; D tentatively reads TRBD1 or TRBD2 (5 bases each). Germline CDR1 WSHSY, CDR2 SAAADI. This CDR3 comprises 13 residues. V gave up 8 bases and J gave up 3 bases, with 14 bases separating them. The CDR3 loop reads CASGSGTSYEQYF. CDR3 in DNA: TGCGCCAGCGGGTCAGGGACGAGCTACGAGCAGTACTTC.

This clone has more than one count but fewer than ten. The genes are TRBV5-4 and TRBJ1-1; the match to TRBD1 covers 8 bases. CDR3 length equals 14 residues. The V segment lost 9 bases and the J segment 0 bases; nucleotides outside the gene matches: 7. CDR1 is SGHNT and CDR2 is YYREEE in the germline V gene (reference sequence). CDR3 sequence: CATRTGPVNTEAFF. Written as DNA, the CDR3 is TGTGCCACACGGACAGGGCCGGTGAACACTGAAGCTTTCTTT.

This chain connects TRBV28 to TRBJ1-1; 11 bases are a match to TRBD1. V shed 3 bases, J shed 3 bases, and the junction held 9 bases outside the gene matches. CDR1 and CDR2 (germline): MDHEN, SYDVKM. The CDR3 length is 17 residues. This chain's CDR3 is CASSLFGTGGIYTEAFF. CDR3 DNA sequence: TGTGCCAGCAGTTTGTTTGGGACAGGGGGTATTTACACTGAAGCTTTCTTT.

This clone was seen once. The V gene is TRBV27, the J gene TRBJ2-3; D is ambiguous. The CDR3 has 13 amino acids. The V gene lost 10 bases and the J gene lost 6 bases, with 17 bases spanning the gap. Per germline, CDR1 MNHEY and CDR2 SMNVEV (reference sequence). As DNA, the CDR3 is TGTGCCACCAGGATGGGGATTCGGGATACGCAGTATTTT. Its translation is CATRMGIRDTQYF.

The V call is TRBV19, the J call TRBJ1-1; D gene ambiguous. CDR3 size: 14 residues. Germline V CDR1 and CDR2: LNHDA, SQIVND (reference sequence). Trimming removed 3 bases from V and 0 bases from J, with 8 bases in between. The CDR3 DNA is TGTGCCAGTAGTATGCGAGGGCTGAACACTGAAGCTTTCTTT. Amino acids: CASSMRGLNTEAFF.

Concerning this clone: This sample includes further DNA sequences coding for the same CDR3. V usage is TRBV9 and J usage is TRBJ2-1; 12 bases line up with TRBD2. J was trimmed by 5 bases and V by 4 bases; bases with no gene match: 4. From germline, CDR1 is SGDLS and CDR2 YYNGEE. The CDR3 runs 15 residues. The CDR3 loop is CASSTRLAGDNEQFF. The DNA for the CDR3 is TGTGCCAGCAGCACGAGACTAGCGGGAGACAATGAGCAGTTCTTC. Combining the CDR3 with reference TRBV9 and TRBJ2-1 gives the whole variable domain DSGVTQTPKHLITATGQRVTLRCSPRSGDLSVYWYQQSLDQGLQFLIQYYNGEERAKGNILERFSAQQFPDLHSELNLSSLELGDSALYFCASSTRLAGDNEQFFGPGTRLTVL.

The V and J genes are TRBV4-1 and TRBJ2-7, with 10 bases fitting TRBD2. Germline V gene sequence: CDR1 MGHRA, CDR2 YSYEKL. J lost 5 bases, V lost 4 bases, and 8 bases had no gene match. This CDR3 is built from 15 residues. The CDR3 bases are TGCGCCAGCAGCCTATTGGGACTAGCGCAGGACGAGCAGTACTTC. Residues: CASSLLGLAQDEQYF.

The chain is built from TRBV28 and TRBJ2-5; D gene unclear. The CDR3 covers 16 residues. The V end was cut by 1 base, the J end by 4 bases, with 16 bases between. The germline gives CDR1 MDHEN, CDR2 SYDVKM. Here the CDR3 reads CASSLLLRRLGETQYF. The CDR3 coding sequence is TGTGCCAGCAGTTTATTGCTCCGAAGGTTGGGAGAGACCCAGTACTTC.